Shown below are 3 T cell receptor beta chains from a single sample sequenced in a study of regulatory T cells in long-lasting Graves disease. CDR3 regions were amplified by Arm-PCR using iRepertoire HTBI primers to build TCR beta libraries. From the multiplex PCR reads, TCRdb called clonotypes with MiXCR, one entry per CDR3 protein. The table includes 400,000 or so distinct CDR3 sequences, roughly a quarter detected once. The time point is: persistent/refractory GD, antithyroid drugs over 5 years with positive TRAb. Generation of the TCR library employed RNA extracted from PBMCs. The sample consisted of peripheral blood mononuclear cells (PBMCs), taken when the disease was refractory, from a patient treated with antithyroid drugs. The receptors come from a female donor with Graves disease.

This chain joins TRBV11-2 and TRBJ2-7, with D possibly called TRBD1 or TRBD2 (5 bases each). Germline lookup yields CDR1 SGHAT and CDR2 FQNNGV. The CDR3 has 15 residues. The ends were cut back, 2 bases at V and 6 bases at J, with 17 bases in the middle. In DNA, the CDR3 is TGTGCCAGCAGCTTAATTGACCGGGACGTTGGCGAGCAGTACTTC. Translated, it gives CASSLIDRDVGEQYF.

This clonotype has a count of ten or more. The chain joins TRBV28 to TRBJ1-2, with 9 nucleotides matching TRBD1. Germline lookup yields CDR1 MDHEN and CDR2 SYDVKM. The CDR3 spans 16 residues. The V and J ends lost 6 bases and 4 bases, in that order; junction bases with no gene match: 12. The CDR3 is CASRPTGGRAGYGYTF. As DNA, the CDR3 is TGTGCCAGCAGACCGACAGGGGGACGGGCGGGCTATGGCTACACCTTC.

V usage is TRBV3-1 and J usage is TRBJ2-1, with D perhaps being TRBD1 or TRBD2 (6 bases each). Germline-derived CDR1 and CDR2 are LGHDT and YNNKEL (reference sequence). The CDR3 extends over 14 amino acids. V lost 0 bases and J 10 bases, leaving 13 bases between the germline ends. CDR3 nucleotide sequence: TGTGCCAGCAGCCAAGATGTGGTCGGGGGCGAGCAGTTCTTC. Translating gives CASSQDVVGGEQFF.